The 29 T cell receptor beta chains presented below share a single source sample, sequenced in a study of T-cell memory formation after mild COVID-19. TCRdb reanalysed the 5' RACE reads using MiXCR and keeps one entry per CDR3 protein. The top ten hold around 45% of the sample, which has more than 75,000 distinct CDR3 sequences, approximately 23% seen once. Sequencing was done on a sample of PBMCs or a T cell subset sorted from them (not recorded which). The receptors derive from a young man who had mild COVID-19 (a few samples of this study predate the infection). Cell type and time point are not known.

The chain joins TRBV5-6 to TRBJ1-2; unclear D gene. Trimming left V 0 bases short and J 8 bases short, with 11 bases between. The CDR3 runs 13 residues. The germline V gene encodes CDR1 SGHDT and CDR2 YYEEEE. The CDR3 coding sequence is TGTGCCAGCAGCTTGGAAACACCGGGGGGCTACACCTTC. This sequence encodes CASSLETPGGYTF.

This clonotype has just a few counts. CDR3 sequence reads: CSARDLETGHNSPLHF. CDR3 nucleotides: TGCAGTGCTAGAGATCTGGAGACAGGGCATAATTCACCCCTCCACTTT. The rearrangement links TRBV20-1 to TRBJ1-6; 7 positions match TRBD1. With 0 bases clipped from V and 5 bases from J, the junction kept 7 bases outside the gene matches. The CDR3 consists of 16 residues. CDR1 DFQATT and CDR2 SNEGSKA come from the germline V gene (reference sequence).

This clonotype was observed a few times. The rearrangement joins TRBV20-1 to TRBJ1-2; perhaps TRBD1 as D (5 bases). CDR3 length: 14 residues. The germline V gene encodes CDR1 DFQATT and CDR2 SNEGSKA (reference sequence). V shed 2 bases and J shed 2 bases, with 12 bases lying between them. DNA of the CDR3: TGCAGTGCTAGAAATCCGAAGGGGAACTATGGCTACACCTTC. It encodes CSARNPKGNYGYTF.

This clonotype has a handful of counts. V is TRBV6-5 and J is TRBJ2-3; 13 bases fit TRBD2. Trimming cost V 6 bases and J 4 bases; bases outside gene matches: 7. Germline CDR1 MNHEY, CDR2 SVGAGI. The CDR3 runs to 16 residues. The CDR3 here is CASSGLAGEDSDTQYF. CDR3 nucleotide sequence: TGTGCCAGCAGCGGACTAGCGGGGGAGGATTCAGATACGCAGTATTTT.

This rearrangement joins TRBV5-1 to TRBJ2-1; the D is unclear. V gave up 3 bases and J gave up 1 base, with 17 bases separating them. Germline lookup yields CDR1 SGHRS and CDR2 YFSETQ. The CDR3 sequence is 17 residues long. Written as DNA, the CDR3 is TGCGCCAGCAGCTCAGGTCTCAAAGGTGGGTCCTACAATGAGCAGTTCTTC. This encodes CASSSGLKGGSYNEQFF.

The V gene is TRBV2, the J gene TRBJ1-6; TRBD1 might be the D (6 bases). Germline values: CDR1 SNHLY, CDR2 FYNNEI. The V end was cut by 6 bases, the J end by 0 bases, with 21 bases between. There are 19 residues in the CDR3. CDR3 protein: CASSLDGTRDSSYNSPLHF. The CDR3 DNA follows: TGTGCCAGCAGCCTAGACGGGACAAGGGATAGCTCCTATAATTCACCCCTCCACTTT.

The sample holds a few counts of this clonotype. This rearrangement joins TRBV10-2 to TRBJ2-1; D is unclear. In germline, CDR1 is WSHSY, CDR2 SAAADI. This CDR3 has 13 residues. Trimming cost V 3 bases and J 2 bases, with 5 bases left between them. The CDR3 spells CASSELTYNEQFF. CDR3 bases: TGCGCCAGCAGTGAACTGACCTACAATGAGCAGTTCTTC.

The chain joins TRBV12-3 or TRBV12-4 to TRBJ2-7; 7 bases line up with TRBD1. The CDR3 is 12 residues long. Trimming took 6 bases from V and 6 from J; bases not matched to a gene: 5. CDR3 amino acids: CASRLTGSEQYF. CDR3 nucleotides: TGTGCCAGCAGATTGACAGGGTCCGAGCAGTACTTC.

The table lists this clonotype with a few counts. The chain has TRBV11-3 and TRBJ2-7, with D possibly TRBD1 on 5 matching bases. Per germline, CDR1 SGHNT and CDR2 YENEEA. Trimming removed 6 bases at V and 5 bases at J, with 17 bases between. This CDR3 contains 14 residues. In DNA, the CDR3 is TGTGCCAGCAGTTTCGACAGAGAGCCGAACGAGCAGTACGTC. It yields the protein CASSFDREPNEQYV.

CDR3 nucleotide sequence: TGTGCCAGCAGCTTCCCACAGTCCTATGAGCAGTTCTTC. This codes for CASSFPQSYEQFF. The chain carries TRBV7-9 and TRBJ2-1; D gene ambiguous. This CDR3 region has 13 residues. Looked up from germline, CDR1 is SEHNR and CDR2 is FQNEAQ (reference sequence). V was clipped by 3 bases and J by 8 bases, with 11 bases between them.

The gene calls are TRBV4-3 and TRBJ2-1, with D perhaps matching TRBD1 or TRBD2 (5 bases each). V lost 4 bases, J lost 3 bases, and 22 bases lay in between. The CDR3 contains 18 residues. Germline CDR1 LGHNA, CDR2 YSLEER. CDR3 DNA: TGCGCCAGCAGCCTAAAAACCGTCCGGGACCAATACTACAATGAGCAGTTCTTC. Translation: CASSLKTVRDQYYNEQFF.

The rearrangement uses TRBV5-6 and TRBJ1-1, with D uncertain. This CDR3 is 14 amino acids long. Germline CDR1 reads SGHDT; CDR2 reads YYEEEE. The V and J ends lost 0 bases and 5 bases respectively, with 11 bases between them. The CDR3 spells CASSLVGLLTEAFF. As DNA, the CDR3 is TGTGCCAGCAGCTTGGTCGGGCTGTTGACTGAAGCTTTCTTT.

CDR3 in DNA: TGTGCCAGCAGTTCCTGGACAGGGGTTGGATTCACTGAAGCTTTCTTT. Residues: CASSSWTGVGFTEAFF. The rearrangement joins TRBV27 to TRBJ1-1, with TRBD1 matching over 9 bases. J gave up 4 bases and V 4 bases, and 10 bases lay outside the gene matches. CDR3 length: 16 residues. From germline, CDR1 is MNHEY and CDR2 SMNVEV (reference sequence).

CDR3 DNA sequence: TGTGCCAGCAGACCGCAGGGGATTCTACGGTCACCCCTCCACTTT. Translated: CASRPQGILRSPLHF. The chain uses TRBV28 and TRBJ1-6, with TRBD1 as a possible D gene (6 bases). The CDR3 contains 15 residues. Trimming removed 6 bases at V and 10 bases at J, with 19 bases between. The germline gives CDR1 MDHEN, CDR2 SYDVKM.

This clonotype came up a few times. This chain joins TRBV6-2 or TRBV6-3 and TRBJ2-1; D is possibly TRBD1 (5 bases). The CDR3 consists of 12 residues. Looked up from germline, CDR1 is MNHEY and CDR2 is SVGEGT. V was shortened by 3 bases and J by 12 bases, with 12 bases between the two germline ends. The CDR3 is CASSYGGAGQFF. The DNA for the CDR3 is TGTGCCAGCAGTTATGGTGGGGCTGGGCAGTTCTTC.

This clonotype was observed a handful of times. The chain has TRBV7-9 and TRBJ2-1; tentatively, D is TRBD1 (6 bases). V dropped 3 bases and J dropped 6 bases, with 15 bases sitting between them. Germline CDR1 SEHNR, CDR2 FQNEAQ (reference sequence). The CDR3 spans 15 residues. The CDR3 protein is CASSLTGGIPNEQFF. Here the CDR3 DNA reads TGTGCCAGCAGCTTGACAGGTGGTATCCCCAATGAGCAGTTCTTC.

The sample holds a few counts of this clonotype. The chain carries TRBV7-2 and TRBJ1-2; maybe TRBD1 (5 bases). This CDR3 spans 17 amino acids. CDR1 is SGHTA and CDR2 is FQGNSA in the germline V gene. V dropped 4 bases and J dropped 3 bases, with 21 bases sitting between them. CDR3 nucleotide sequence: TGTGCCAGCAGCTCATGGTACAGGACCCGCGGGGACTATGGCTACACCTTC. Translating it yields CASSSWYRTRGDYGYTF.

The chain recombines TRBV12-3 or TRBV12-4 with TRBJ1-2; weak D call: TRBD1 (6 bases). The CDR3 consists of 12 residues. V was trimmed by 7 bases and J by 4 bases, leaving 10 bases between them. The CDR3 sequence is CASTQGTYGYTF. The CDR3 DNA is TGTGCCAGCACCCAGGGGACCTATGGCTACACCTTC.

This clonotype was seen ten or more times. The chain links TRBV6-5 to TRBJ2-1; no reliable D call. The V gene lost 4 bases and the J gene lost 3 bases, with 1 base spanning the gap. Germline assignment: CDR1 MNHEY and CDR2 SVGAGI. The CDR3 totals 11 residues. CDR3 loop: CASSFYNEQFF. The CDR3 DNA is TGTGCCAGCAGTTTCTACAATGAGCAGTTCTTC.

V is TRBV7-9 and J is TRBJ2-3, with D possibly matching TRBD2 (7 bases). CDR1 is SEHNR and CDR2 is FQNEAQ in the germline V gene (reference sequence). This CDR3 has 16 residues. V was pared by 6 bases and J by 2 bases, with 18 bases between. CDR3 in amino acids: CASRRGGAVITDTQYF. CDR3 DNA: TGTGCCAGCAGAAGGGGGGGTGCCGTTATCACAGATACGCAGTATTTT.

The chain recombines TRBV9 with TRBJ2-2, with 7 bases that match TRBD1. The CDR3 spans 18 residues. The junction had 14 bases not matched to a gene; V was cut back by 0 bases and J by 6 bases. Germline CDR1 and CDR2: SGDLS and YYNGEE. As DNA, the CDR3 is TGTGCCAGCAGCGTAGAGCTCCCACAGGGGATATATGCCGGGGAGCTGTTTTTT. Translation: CASSVELPQGIYAGELFF.

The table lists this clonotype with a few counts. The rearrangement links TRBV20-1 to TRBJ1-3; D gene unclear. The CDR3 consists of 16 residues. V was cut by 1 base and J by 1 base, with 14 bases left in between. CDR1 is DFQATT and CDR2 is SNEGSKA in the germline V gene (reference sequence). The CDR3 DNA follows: TGCAGTGCTAGAGCCCCTCTCCACGCATCTGGAAACACCATATATTTT. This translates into CSARAPLHASGNTIYF.

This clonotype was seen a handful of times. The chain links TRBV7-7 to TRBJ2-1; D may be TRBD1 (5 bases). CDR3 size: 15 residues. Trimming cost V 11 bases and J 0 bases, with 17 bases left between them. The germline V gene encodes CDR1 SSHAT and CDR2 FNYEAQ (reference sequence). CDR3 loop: CALGRVSSSYNEQFF. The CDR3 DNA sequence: TGTGCCCTAGGCAGGGTGTCCAGCTCCTACAATGAGCAGTTCTTC.

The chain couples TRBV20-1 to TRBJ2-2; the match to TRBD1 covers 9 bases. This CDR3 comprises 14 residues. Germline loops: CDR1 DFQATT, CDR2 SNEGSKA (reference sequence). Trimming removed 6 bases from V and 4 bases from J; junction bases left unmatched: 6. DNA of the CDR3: TGCAGTGCCCAGGACAGGGGAGGCACCGGGGAGCTGTTTTTT. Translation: CSAQDRGGTGELFF.

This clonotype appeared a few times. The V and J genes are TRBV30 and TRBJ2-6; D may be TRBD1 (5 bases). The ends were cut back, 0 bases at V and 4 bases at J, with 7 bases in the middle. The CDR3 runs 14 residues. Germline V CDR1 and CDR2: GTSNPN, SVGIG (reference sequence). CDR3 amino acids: CAWSVGAGANVLTF. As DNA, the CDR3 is TGTGCCTGGAGTGTAGGGGCCGGGGCCAACGTCCTGACTTTC. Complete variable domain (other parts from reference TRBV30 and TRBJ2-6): SQTIHQWPATLVQPVGSPLSLECTVEGTSNPNLYWYRQAAGRGLQLLFYSVGIGQISSEVPQNLSASRPQDRQFILSSKKLLLSDSGFYLCAWSVGAGANVLTFGAGSRLTVL.

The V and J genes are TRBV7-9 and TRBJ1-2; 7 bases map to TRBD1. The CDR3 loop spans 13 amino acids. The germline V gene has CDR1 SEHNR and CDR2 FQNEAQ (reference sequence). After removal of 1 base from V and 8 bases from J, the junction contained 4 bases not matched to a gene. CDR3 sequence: CASSLGRGQGYTF. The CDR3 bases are TGTGCCAGCAGCTTAGGGAGGGGGCAAGGCTACACCTTC.

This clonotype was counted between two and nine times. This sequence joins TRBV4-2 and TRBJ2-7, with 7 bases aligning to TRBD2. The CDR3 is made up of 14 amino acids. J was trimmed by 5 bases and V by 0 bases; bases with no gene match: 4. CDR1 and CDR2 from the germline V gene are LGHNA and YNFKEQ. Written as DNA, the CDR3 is TGTGCCAGCAGCCAAGATTGGGCGGGGGACGAGCAGTACTTC. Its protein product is CASSQDWAGDEQYF.

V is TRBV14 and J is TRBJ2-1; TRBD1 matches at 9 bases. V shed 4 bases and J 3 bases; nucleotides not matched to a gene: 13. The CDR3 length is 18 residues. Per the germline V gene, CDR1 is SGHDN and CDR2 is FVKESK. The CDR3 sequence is CASSRTGDLGIFYNEQFF. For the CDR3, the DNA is TGTGCCAGCAGCCGGACAGGGGACTTGGGGATTTTCTACAATGAGCAGTTCTTC.

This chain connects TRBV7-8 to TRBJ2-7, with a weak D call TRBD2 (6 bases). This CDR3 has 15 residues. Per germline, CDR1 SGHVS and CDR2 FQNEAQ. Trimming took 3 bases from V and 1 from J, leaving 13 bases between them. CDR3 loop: CASSLWGVPSYEQYV. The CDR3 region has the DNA TGTGCCAGCAGCTTGTGGGGGGTACCATCCTACGAGCAGTACGTC.